What follows are 9 T cell receptor beta chains derived from one specimen sequenced in a study of radiation and T cells in renal cell carcinoma. Assay: immunoSEQ multiplex PCR; the TCRdb copy retains only in-frame clones and omits some. The data show more than 120,000 clones, 86% seen once. Described time point: blood 4 weeks post-SBRT, at nephrectomy. The treatment: 15 Gy SBRT to primary tumor, nephrectomy 4 weeks later. The sequencing used blood, collected from a patient whose treatment included radiotherapy and nephrectomy. Every receptor here comes from a woman in her 50s with renal cell carcinoma.

The chain links TRBV7-2 to TRBJ2-5, with 8 bases fitting TRBD2. Judging by the DNA end, TRBJ2-7 fits better; the J call may be wrong. Germline V gives CDR1 SGHTA, CDR2 FQGNSA. The CDR3 has 15 amino acids. CDR3 nucleotides: TGTGCCAGCAGCGTCGTAGCGGGGAGCTCCTACGAGCAGTACTTC. This gives the protein CASSVVAGSSYEQYF.

The rearrangement joins TRBV6-5 to TRBJ1-1; D is unclear. V was clipped by 6 bases and J by 5 bases, with 16 bases between them. CDR3 length: 14 residues. Germline assignment: CDR1 MNHEY and CDR2 SVGAGI. CDR3 protein: CASRVRERRTEAFF. CDR3 nucleotide sequence: TGTGCCAGCAGGGTAAGGGAACGGCGAACTGAAGCTTTCTTT.

The chain recombines TRBV28 with TRBJ1-2; 8 bases are shared with TRBD1. CDR1 is MDHEN, CDR2 SYDVKM, per germline. This CDR3 is 14 amino acids long. The trim removed 6 bases at V and 3 bases at J, leaving 6 bases unmatched. The CDR3 DNA sequence: TGTGCCAGCAGAGGACAGGGTCGGTACTATGGCTACACCTTC. Its protein product is CASRGQGRYYGYTF.

The chain links TRBV5-6 to TRBJ1-1; D not resolved. V lost 0 bases to trimming and J lost 1 base, with 7 bases between them. The CDR3 is 14 amino acids. Germline assignment: CDR1 SGHDT and CDR2 YYEEEE. CDR3 sequence: CASSLDQRNTEAFF. DNA for the CDR3: TGTGCCAGCAGCTTGGATCAGAGGAACACTGAAGCTTTCTTT.

About this clone itself: The junction departs from the called germline gene at one end, perhaps through a read error. This rearrangement joins TRBV18 to TRBJ1-5; D not certain. The germline CDR1 and CDR2 sequences are KGHSH and LQKENI. The CDR3 runs to 13 residues. The CDR3 loop reads CASSPLSNQPQHF. CDR3 nucleotides: TGTGCCAGCTCGCCACTTAGCAATCAGCCCCAGCATTTT.

This chain joins TRBV25-1 and TRBJ2-1; 11 positions agree with TRBD2. There are 17 residues in the CDR3. Germline V lookup: CDR1 MGHDK, CDR2 SYGVNS. With V trimmed by 1 base and J by 0 bases, 2 bases remained unmatched. CDR3 in amino acids: CASSESSGGSSYNEQFF. CDR3 nucleotides: TGTGCCAGCAGTGAATCTAGCGGGGGGAGCTCCTACAATGAGCAGTTCTTC.

The chain has TRBV7-2 and TRBJ1-2; D may be TRBD1 (6 bases). CDR3 length: 14 residues. Trimming removed 6 bases from V and 5 bases from J, with 16 bases in between. CDR1 SGHTA and CDR2 FQGNSA come from the germline V gene. CDR3 region: CASSKTQGLYGYTF. The CDR3 coding sequence is TGTGCCAGCAGTAAAACACAGGGTTTATATGGCTACACCTTC.

The chain joins TRBV30 to TRBJ2-7, with D unresolved. The CDR3 runs to 12 residues. Per germline, CDR1 GTSNPN and CDR2 SVGIG (reference sequence). V was pared by 2 bases and J by 8 bases, with 13 bases between. CDR3 protein: CAWSLGGWKQYF. For the CDR3, the DNA is TGTGCCTGGAGTTTGGGCGGCTGGAAGCAGTACTTC.

This chain joins TRBV6-6 and TRBJ1-3, with D perhaps matching TRBD1 (6 bases). Trimming left V 8 bases short and J 4 bases short, with 21 bases between. This CDR3 is built from 16 residues. The V gene's germline CDR1 is MNHNY and CDR2 SVGAGI (reference sequence). The CDR3 DNA reads as TGTGCCAGCGATCGGGGGGCGCTAGCCAGGGGAAACACCATATATTTT. It codes for CASDRGALARGNTIYF.